This T cell receptor (beta chain) is from a study of shared clonotypes between healthy human individuals. The V segment lost 3 bases and the J segment 2 bases; nucleotides outside the gene matches: 4. The CDR3 consists of 15 residues. The germline V gene has CDR1 MNHEY and CDR2 SMNVEV (reference sequence). Some 29,000 T cell genomes (roughly 220 ng DNA) went into each sorted-subset replicate. Generated by immunoSEQ multiplex PCR, the TCRdb table keeps only in-frame clones and is missing some. Among some 1 million clones listed, around 76% were seen once. The TCR originated in a man aged 18 to 30 in good health. V usage is TRBV27 and J usage is TRBJ2-1; 7 bases map to TRBD1. The material sequenced was memory CD4+ T cells sorted from blood. Documented subset: CD45RA-negative fraction. The CDR3 DNA sequence: TGTGCCAGCAGTTTTAGGGACAGAGCCTACAATGAGCAGTTCTTC. This translates into CASSFRDRAYNEQFF.